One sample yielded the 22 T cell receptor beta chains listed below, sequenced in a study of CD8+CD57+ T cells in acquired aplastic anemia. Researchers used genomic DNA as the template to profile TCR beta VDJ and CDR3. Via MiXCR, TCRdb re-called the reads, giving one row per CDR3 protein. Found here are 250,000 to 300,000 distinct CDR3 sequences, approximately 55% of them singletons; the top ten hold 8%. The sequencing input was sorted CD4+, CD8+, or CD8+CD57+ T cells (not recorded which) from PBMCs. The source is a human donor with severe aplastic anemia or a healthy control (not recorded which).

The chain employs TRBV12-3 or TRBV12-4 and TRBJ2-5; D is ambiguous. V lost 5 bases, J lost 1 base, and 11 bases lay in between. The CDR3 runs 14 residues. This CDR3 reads CASSGFRSQETQYF. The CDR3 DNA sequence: TGTGCCAGCAGTGGTTTCAGGAGCCAAGAGACCCAGTACTTC.

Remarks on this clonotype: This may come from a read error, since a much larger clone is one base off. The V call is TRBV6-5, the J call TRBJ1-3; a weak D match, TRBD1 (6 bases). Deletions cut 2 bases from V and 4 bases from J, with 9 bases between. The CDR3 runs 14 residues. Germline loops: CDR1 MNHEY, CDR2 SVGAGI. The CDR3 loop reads CASSYGGRGNTIYF. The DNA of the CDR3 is TGTGCCAGCAGTTACGGGGGCAGGGGAAACACCATATATTTT.

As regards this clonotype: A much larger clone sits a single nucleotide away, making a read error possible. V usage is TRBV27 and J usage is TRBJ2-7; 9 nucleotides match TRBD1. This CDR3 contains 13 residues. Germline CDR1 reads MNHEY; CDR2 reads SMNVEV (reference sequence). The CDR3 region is CTTGGRSSYEQYF. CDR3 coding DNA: TGTACCACAGGGGGCAGGTCATCCTACGAGCAGTACTTC.

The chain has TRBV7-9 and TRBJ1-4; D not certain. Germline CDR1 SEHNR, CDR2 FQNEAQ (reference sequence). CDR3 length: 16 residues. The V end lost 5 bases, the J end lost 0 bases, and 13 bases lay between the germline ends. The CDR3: CASSPPTLATNEKLFF. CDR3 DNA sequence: TGTGCCAGCAGCCCTCCGACGCTTGCAACTAATGAAAAACTGTTTTTT.

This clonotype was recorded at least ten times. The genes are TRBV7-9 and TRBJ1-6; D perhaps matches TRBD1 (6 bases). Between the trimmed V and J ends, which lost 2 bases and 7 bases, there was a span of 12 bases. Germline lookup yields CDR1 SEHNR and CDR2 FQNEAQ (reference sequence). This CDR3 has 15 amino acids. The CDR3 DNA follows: TGTGCCAGCAGCTTAAGTGAGACAGGAAATTCACCCCTCCACTTT. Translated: CASSLSETGNSPLHF.

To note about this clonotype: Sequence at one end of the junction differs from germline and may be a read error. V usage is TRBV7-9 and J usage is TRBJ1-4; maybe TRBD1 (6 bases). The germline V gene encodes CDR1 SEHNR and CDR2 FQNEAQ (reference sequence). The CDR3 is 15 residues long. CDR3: CASSSHRVSMEKLFF. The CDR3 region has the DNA TGTGCCAGCAGCTCCCACAGGGTATCGATGGAAAAACTGTTTTTC. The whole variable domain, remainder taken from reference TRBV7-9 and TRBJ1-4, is DTGVSQNPRHKITKRGQNVTFRCDPISEHNRLYWYRQTLGQGPEFLTYFQNEAQLEKSRLLSDRFSAERPKGSFSTLEIQRTEQGDSAMYLCASSSHRVSMEKLFFGSGTQLSVL.

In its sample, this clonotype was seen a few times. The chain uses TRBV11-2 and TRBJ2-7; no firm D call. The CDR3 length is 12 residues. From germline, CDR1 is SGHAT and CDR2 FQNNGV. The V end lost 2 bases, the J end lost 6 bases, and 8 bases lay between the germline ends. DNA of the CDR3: TGTGCCAGCAGCTTATCCGGGTTCGAGCAGTACTTC. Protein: CASSLSGFEQYF.

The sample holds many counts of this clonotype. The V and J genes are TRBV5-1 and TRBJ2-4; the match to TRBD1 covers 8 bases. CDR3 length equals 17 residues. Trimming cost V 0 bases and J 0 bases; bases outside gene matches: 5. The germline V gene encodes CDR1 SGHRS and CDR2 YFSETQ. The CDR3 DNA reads TGCGCCAGCAGCTTGGGCGGGACAGGCTTAGCCAAAAACATTCAGTACTTC. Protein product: CASSLGGTGLAKNIQYF.

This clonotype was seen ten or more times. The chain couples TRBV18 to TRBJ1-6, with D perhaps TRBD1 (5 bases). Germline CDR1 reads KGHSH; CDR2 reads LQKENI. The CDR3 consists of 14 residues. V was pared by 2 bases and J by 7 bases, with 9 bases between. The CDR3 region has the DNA TGTGCCAGCTCACCAGAAAACAGGAATTCACCCCTCCACTTT. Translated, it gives CASSPENRNSPLHF.

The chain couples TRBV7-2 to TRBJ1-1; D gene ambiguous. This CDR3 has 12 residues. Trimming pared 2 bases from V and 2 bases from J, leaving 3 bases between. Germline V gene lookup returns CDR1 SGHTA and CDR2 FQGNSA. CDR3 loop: CASSLFNTEAFF. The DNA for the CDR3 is TGTGCCAGCAGCTTATTTAACACTGAAGCTTTCTTT.

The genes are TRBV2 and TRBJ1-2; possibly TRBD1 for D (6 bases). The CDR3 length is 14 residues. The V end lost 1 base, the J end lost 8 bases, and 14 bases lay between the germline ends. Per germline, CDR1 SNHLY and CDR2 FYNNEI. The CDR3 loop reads CASSEEPRGEGYTF. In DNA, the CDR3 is TGTGCCAGCAGTGAAGAGCCCAGGGGAGAGGGCTACACCTTC. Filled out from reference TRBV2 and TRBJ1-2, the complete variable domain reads EPEVTQTPSHQVTQMGQEVILRCVPISNHLYFYWYRQILGQKVEFLVSFYNNEISEKSEIFDDQFSVERPDGSNFTLKIRSTKLEDSAMYFCASSEEPRGEGYTFGSGTRLTVV.

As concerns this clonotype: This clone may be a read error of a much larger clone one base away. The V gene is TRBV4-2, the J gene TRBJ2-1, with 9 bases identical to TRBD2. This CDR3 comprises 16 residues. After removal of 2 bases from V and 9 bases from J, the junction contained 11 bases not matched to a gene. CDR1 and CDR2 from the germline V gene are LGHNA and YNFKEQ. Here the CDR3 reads CASSQNSRGGHSEQFF. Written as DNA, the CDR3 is TGTGCCAGCAGCCAAAACTCGCGGGGGGGCCACAGTGAGCAGTTCTTC.

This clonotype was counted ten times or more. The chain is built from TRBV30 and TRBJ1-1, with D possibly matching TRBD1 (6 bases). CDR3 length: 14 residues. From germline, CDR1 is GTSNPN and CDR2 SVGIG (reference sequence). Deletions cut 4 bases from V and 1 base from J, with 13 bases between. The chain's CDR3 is CAWMAGVRNTEAFF. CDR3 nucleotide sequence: TGTGCCTGGATGGCAGGGGTCAGGAACACTGAAGCTTTCTTT.

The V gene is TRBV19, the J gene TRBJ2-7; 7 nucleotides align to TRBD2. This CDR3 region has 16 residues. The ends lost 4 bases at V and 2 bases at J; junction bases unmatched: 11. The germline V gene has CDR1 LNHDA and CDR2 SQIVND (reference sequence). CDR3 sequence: CASSSPGGNSPYEQYF. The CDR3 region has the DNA TGTGCCAGTAGTAGCCCGGGGGGAAACAGCCCCTACGAGCAGTACTTC.

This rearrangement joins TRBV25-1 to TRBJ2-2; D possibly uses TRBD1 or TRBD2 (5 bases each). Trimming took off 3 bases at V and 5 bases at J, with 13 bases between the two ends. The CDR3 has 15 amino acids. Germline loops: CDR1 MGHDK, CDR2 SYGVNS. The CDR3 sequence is CASSDVRGWTGELFF. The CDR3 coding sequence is TGTGCCAGCAGTGATGTGAGGGGTTGGACCGGGGAGCTGTTTTTT.

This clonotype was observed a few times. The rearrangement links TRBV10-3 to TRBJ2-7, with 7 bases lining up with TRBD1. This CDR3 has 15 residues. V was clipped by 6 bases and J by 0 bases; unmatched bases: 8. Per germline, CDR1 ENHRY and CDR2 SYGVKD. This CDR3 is CAISHSGTDSYEQYF. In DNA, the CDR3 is TGTGCCATCAGCCACTCCGGGACAGACTCCTACGAGCAGTACTTC.

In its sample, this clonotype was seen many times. The CDR3 sequence: CASREGGNTDTQYF. The CDR3 DNA reads TGTGCCAGCAGAGAGGGGGGCAACACAGATACGCAGTATTTT. This rearrangement joins TRBV2 to TRBJ2-3; the D gene could be TRBD1 or TRBD2 (6 bases each). CDR3 length equals 14 residues. Germline values: CDR1 SNHLY, CDR2 FYNNEI. V shed 6 bases and J shed 2 bases, with 12 bases lying between them. Full variable domain (outside the CDR3, taken from reference TRBV2 and TRBJ2-3): EPEVTQTPSHQVTQMGQEVILRCVPISNHLYFYWYRQILGQKVEFLVSFYNNEISEKSEIFDDQFSVERPDGSNFTLKIRSTKLEDSAMYFCASREGGNTDTQYFGPGTRLTVL.

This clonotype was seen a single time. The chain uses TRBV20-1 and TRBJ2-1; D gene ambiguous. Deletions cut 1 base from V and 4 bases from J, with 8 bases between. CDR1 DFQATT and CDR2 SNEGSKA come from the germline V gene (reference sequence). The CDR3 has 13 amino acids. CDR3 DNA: TGCAGTGCTAGAGGCCTCATATACAATGAGCAGTTCTTC. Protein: CSARGLIYNEQFF.

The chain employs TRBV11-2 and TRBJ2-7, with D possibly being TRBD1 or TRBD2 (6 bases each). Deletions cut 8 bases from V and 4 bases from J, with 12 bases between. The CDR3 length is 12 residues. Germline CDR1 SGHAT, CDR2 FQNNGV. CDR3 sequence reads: CASGSGAYEQYF. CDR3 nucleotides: TGTGCCAGCGGCTCGGGGGCGTACGAGCAGTACTTC.

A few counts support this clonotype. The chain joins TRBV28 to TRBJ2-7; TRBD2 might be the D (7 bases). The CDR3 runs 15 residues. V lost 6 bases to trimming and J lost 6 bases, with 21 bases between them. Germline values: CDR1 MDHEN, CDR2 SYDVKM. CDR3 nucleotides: TGTGCCAGCAGCCCTGCGAGGGGGGGCTTGGGCGAGCAGTACTTC. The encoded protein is CASSPARGGLGEQYF.

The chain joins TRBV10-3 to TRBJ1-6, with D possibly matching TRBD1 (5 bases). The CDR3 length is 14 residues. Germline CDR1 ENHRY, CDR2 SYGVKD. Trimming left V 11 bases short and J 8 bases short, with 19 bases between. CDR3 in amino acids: CASNQGRDYSPLHF. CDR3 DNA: TGTGCCTCCAATCAGGGCAGGGACTATTCACCCCTCCACTTT.

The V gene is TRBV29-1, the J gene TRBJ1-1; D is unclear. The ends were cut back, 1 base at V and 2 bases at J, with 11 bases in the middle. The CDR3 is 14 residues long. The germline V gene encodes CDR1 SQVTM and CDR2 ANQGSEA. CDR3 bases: TGCAGCGTTGAAGTTATCGGGATTAACACTGAAGCTTTCTTT. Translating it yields CSVEVIGINTEAFF.